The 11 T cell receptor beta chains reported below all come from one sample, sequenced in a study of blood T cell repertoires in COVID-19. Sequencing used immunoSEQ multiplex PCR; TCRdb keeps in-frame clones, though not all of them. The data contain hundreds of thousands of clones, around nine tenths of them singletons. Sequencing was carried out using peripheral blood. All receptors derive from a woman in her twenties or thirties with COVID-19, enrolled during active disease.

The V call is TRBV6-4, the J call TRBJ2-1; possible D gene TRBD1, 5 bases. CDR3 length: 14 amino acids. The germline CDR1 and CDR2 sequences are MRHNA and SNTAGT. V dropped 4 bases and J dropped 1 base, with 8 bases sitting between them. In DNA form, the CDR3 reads TGTGCCAGCAGTGCCCAGGGATCCTACAATGAGCAGTTCTTC. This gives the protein CASSAQGSYNEQFF.

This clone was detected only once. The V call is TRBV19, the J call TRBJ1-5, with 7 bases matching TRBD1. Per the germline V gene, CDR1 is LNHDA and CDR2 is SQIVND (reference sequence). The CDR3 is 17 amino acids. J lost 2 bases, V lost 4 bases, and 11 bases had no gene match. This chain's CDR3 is CASSTPGQWDGNQPQHF. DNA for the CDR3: TGTGCCAGTAGTACCCCGGGACAGTGGGATGGCAATCAGCCCCAGCATTTT. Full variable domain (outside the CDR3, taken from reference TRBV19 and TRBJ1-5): DGGITQSPKYLFRKEGQNVTLSCEQNLNHDAMYWYRQDPGQGLRLIYYSQIVNDFQKGDIAEGYSVSREKKESFPLTVTSAQKNPTAFYLCASSTPGQWDGNQPQHFGDGTRLSIL.

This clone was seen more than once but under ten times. In nucleotides, the CDR3 is TGTGCCAGCAGCGCCGGACAGGGGGCGTGGTATGGCTACACCTTC. The encoded protein is CASSAGQGAWYGYTF. The genes are TRBV2 and TRBJ1-2, with 11 bases lining up with TRBD1. Looked up from germline, CDR1 is SNHLY and CDR2 is FYNNEI. CDR3 length: 15 residues. The V gene end was trimmed by 6 bases and the J gene end by 5 bases; junction bases not matched to a gene: 8.

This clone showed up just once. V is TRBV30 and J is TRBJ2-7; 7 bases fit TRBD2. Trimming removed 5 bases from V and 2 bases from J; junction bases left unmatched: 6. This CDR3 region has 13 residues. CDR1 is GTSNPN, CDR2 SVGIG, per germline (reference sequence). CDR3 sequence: CAWSGEGPYEQYF. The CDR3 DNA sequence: TGTGCCTGGTCCGGGGAGGGCCCCTACGAGCAGTACTTC.

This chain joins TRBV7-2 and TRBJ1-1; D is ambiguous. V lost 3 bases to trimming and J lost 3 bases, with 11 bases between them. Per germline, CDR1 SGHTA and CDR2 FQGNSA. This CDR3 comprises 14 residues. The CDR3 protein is CASSFHPRDTEAFF. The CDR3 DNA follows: TGTGCCAGCAGCTTCCACCCACGGGACACTGAAGCTTTCTTT.

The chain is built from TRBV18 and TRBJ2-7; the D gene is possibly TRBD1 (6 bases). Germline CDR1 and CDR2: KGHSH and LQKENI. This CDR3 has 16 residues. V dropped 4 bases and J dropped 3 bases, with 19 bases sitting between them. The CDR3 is CASSLKPGQVLYEQYF. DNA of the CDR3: TGTGCCAGCTCACTAAAGCCGGGACAAGTACTCTACGAGCAGTACTTC. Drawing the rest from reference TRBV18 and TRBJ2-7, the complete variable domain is NAGVMQNPRHLVRRRGQEARLRCSPMKGHSHVYWYRQLPEEGLKFMVYLQKENIIDESGMPKERFSAEFPKEGPSILRIQQVVRGDSAAYFCASSLKPGQVLYEQYFGPGTRLTVT.

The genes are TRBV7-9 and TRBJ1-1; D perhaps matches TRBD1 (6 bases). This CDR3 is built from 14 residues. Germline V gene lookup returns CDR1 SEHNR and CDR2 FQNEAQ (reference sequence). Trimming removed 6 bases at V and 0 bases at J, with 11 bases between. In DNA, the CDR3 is TGTGCCAGCAGACCGGGACACATGAACACTGAAGCTTTCTTT. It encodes CASRPGHMNTEAFF.

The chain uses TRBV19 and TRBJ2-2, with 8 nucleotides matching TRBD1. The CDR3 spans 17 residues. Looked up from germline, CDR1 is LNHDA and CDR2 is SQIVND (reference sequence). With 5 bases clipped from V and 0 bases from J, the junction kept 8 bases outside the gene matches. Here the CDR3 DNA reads TGTGCCAGTAGTCTTACGTCGACAGGGGCGAACACCGGGGAGCTGTTTTTT. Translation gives CASSLTSTGANTGELFF. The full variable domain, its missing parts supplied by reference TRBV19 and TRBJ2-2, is DGGITQSPKYLFRKEGQNVTLSCEQNLNHDAMYWYRQDPGQGLRLIYYSQIVNDFQKGDIAEGYSVSREKKESFPLTVTSAQKNPTAFYLCASSLTSTGANTGELFFGEGSRLTVL.

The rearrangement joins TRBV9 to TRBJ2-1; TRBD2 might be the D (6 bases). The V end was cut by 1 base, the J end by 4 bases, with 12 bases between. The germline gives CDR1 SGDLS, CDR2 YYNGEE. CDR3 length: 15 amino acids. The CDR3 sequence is CASSVSPGGYNEQFF. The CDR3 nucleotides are TGTGCCAGCAGCGTAAGTCCTGGAGGGTACAATGAGCAGTTCTTC.

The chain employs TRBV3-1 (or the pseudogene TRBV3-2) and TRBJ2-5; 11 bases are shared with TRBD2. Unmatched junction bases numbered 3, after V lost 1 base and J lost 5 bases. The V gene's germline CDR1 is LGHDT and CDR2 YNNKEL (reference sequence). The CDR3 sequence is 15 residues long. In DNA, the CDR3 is TGTGCCAGCAGCCAAGGCGGGACTAGCGGCGAGACCCAGTACTTC. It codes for CASSQGGTSGETQYF.

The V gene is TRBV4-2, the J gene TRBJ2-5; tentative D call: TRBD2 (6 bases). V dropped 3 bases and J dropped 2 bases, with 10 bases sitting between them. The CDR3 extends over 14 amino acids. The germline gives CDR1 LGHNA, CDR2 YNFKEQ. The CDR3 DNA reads TGTGCCAGCAGCCAGCCGGGACTGCAAGAGACCCAGTACTTC. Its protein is CASSQPGLQETQYF.